These 21 T cell receptor beta chains were sequenced from one sample in a study of T-cell memory formation after mild COVID-19. TCRdb called the 5' RACE reads again in MiXCR, with one record for every CDR3 protein. The sample lists around 430,000 distinct CDR3 sequences; about 16% were seen once. Sequences were obtained from PBMCs or a T cell subset sorted from them (not recorded which). The receptor set was obtained from a man aged 18 to 29 who had mild COVID-19 (a few samples of this study predate the infection). Cell type and time point are not known.

A few counts support this clonotype. This chain joins TRBV18 and TRBJ1-2; 9 positions match TRBD1. J lost 4 bases, V lost 0 bases, and 3 bases had no gene match. CDR3 length: 15 residues. Germline CDR1 and CDR2: KGHSH and LQKENI. CDR3 coding DNA: TGTGCCAGCTCACCACCGTCGGACAGGGGCTATGGCTACACCTTC. This encodes CASSPPSDRGYGYTF.

The table lists this clonotype with many counts. The V gene is TRBV6-1, the J gene TRBJ1-1; D remains ambiguous. Looked up from germline, CDR1 is MNHNS and CDR2 is SASEGT. This CDR3 has 13 amino acids. V lost 1 base to trimming and J lost 8 bases, with 11 bases between them. CDR3 sequence reads: CASSEGRGLEAFF. For the CDR3, the DNA is TGTGCCAGCAGTGAAGGTCGGGGTCTAGAAGCTTTCTTT.

In this sample, this clonotype turned up a few times. This rearrangement joins TRBV5-5 to TRBJ1-2; 7 bases map to TRBD1. The CDR3 consists of 15 residues. Germline CDR1 and CDR2: SGHKS and YYEKEE (reference sequence). Losses at the gene ends were 3 bases for V and 3 bases for J; bases not matched to a gene: 8. This CDR3 is CASSSRDRTYYGYTF. The DNA of the CDR3 is TGTGCCAGCAGCTCCCGGGACAGAACGTACTATGGCTACACCTTC.

There are a few counts of this clonotype. V and J are TRBV3-1 and TRBJ1-6; D is unclear. V lost 1 base and J lost 7, with 5 bases in between. In germline, CDR1 is LGHDT, CDR2 YNNKEL (reference sequence). This CDR3 is 13 amino acids long. The CDR3 reads CASSQVYNSPLHF. The CDR3 DNA reads TGTGCCAGCAGCCAAGTATACAATTCACCCCTCCACTTT.

The chain uses TRBV7-6 and TRBJ2-5, with D uncertain. The CDR3 has 14 amino acids. Germline CDR1 SGHVS, CDR2 FNYEAQ. The V end lost 5 bases, the J end lost 0 bases, and 10 bases lay between the germline ends. The CDR3 DNA follows: TGTGCCAGCAGCCCCCCTTCGTACCAAGAGACCCAGTACTTC. This sequence encodes CASSPPSYQETQYF.

The V gene is TRBV6-2 or TRBV6-3, the J gene TRBJ2-2; D is possibly TRBD1 (5 bases). The CDR3 runs to 14 residues. Trimming took 6 bases from V and 7 from J, leaving 15 bases between them. CDR1 MNHEY and CDR2 SVGEGT come from the germline V gene. The CDR3 DNA follows: TGTGCCAGCAGAATTACCAGGGCTGACGGGGAGCTGTTTTTT. Translating it yields CASRITRADGELFF.

The chain carries TRBV6-6 and TRBJ1-4; TRBD1 matches at 7 bases. V gave up 7 bases and J gave up 8 bases; unmatched junction bases: 7. The germline V gene has CDR1 MNHNY and CDR2 SVGAGI (reference sequence). The CDR3 sequence is 13 residues long. The CDR3 spells CASMGQLEEKLFF. The CDR3 nucleotides are TGTGCCAGCATGGGACAGTTAGAAGAAAAACTGTTTTTT.

This clonotype occurred a few times. In DNA, the CDR3 is TGTGCCATCACTTACTCTGGGGACTCCGAAGCTTTCTTT. As protein: CAITYSGDSEAFF. The chain has TRBV10-3 and TRBJ1-1, with D possibly TRBD1 on 5 matching bases. The CDR3 loop spans 13 amino acids. Germline lookup yields CDR1 ENHRY and CDR2 SYGVKD. Deletions cut 7 bases from V and 8 bases from J, with 17 bases between.

This clonotype appeared a few times. This rearrangement joins TRBV5-6 to TRBJ2-7, with D perhaps matching TRBD1 or TRBD2 (5 bases each). Trimming cost V 0 bases and J 5 bases, with 15 bases left between them. Germline V gene lookup returns CDR1 SGHDT and CDR2 YYEEEE. There are 15 residues in the CDR3. The CDR3 loop reads CASSLVGESRDEQYF. Here the CDR3 DNA reads TGTGCCAGCAGCTTGGTAGGGGAGTCCAGAGACGAGCAGTACTTC.

The V gene is TRBV7-2, the J gene TRBJ1-2, with 7 positions matching TRBD1. CDR1 and CDR2 from the germline V gene are SGHTA and FQGNSA. CDR3 length equals 14 residues. J gave up 4 bases and V 5 bases, and 7 bases lay outside the gene matches. The CDR3 nucleotides read TGTGCCAGCAGCCGGGGACAGCCGACCTATGGCTACACCTTC. Its translation is CASSRGQPTYGYTF.

V and J are TRBV7-2 and TRBJ2-3, with a possible D match to TRBD2 (5 bases). Trimming shortened V by 0 bases and J by 6 bases, and 13 bases separated the two germline ends. CDR1 and CDR2 (germline): SGHTA, FQGNSA. The CDR3 loop spans 15 amino acids. CDR3 sequence: CASSLAPAGGDTQYF. The DNA for the CDR3 is TGTGCCAGCAGCTTAGCACCGGCGGGCGGGGATACGCAGTATTTT. Complete variable domain (other parts from reference TRBV7-2 and TRBJ2-3): GAGVSQSPSNKVTEKGKDVELRCDPISGHTALYWYRQSLGQGLEFLIYFQGNSAPDKSGLPSDRFSAERTGGSVSTLTIQRTQQEDSAVYLCASSLAPAGGDTQYFGPGTRLTVL.

This chain uses TRBV12-3 or TRBV12-4 with TRBJ1-3; weak D call: TRBD1 (6 bases). The CDR3 totals 15 residues. Trimming took off 5 bases at V and 0 bases at J, with 11 bases between the two ends. The CDR3 region has the DNA TGTGCCAGCAGTGGGGGGGCTTTCTCTGGAAACACCATATATTTT. As protein: CASSGGAFSGNTIYF.

This clonotype was counted between two and nine times. The chain has TRBV7-2 and TRBJ1-4; D call uncertain. Germline CDR1 is SGHTA and CDR2 is FQGNSA. This CDR3 region has 15 residues. Between the trimmed V and J ends, which lost 5 bases and 5 bases, there was a span of 15 bases. CDR3 sequence: CASSGNGLWNEKLFF. CDR3 DNA sequence: TGTGCCAGCAGCGGTAACGGATTATGGAATGAAAAACTGTTTTTT. The variable domain in full, completed from reference TRBV7-2 and TRBJ1-4, reads GAGVSQSPSNKVTEKGKDVELRCDPISGHTALYWYRQSLGQGLEFLIYFQGNSAPDKSGLPSDRFSAERTGGSVSTLTIQRTQQEDSAVYLCASSGNGLWNEKLFFGSGTQLSVL.

The sample holds a few counts of this clonotype. The chain carries TRBV6-5 and TRBJ1-6, with D uncertain. V gave up 10 bases and J gave up 4 bases, with 20 bases separating them. This CDR3 is built from 16 residues. CDR1 is MNHEY and CDR2 is SVGAGI in the germline V gene. This CDR3 reads CATNSGWADYNSPLHF. For the CDR3, the DNA is TGTGCCACCAACAGCGGTTGGGCGGATTATAATTCACCCCTCCACTTT.

The genes are TRBV5-1 and TRBJ2-1; the D gene could be TRBD1 or TRBD2 (6 bases each). Trimming pared 4 bases from V and 8 bases from J, leaving 16 bases between. Germline-derived CDR1 and CDR2 are SGHRS and YFSETQ. CDR3 length: 14 residues. Here the CDR3 DNA reads TGCGCCAGCAGCCCCGCGGGGCCAGGGGATGAGCAGTTCTTC. This encodes CASSPAGPGDEQFF.

This clonotype was picked up many times. The rearrangement joins TRBV6-6 to TRBJ2-4; D remains unclear. The V end was cut by 3 bases, the J end by 6 bases, with 9 bases between. Germline CDR1 is MNHNY and CDR2 is SVGAGI (reference sequence). The CDR3 totals 13 residues. The DNA of the CDR3 is TGTGCCAGCAGTTATGGCATTTTAAACATTCAGTACTTC. This codes for CASSYGILNIQYF.

The chain is built from TRBV27 and TRBJ2-7; 10 nucleotides match TRBD1. The CDR3 is 16 amino acids. CDR1 and CDR2 from the germline V gene are MNHEY and SMNVEV (reference sequence). V shed 2 bases and J 5 bases; nucleotides not matched to a gene: 9. The CDR3 reads CASSLMGTGVRNEQYF. DNA for the CDR3: TGTGCCAGCAGTTTAATGGGGACAGGGGTTAGGAACGAGCAGTACTTC.

This clonotype was seen more than once but under ten times. V usage is TRBV4-3 and J usage is TRBJ2-3; 8 bases are shared with TRBD2. In germline, CDR1 is LGHNA, CDR2 YSLEER. V was clipped by 1 base and J by 2 bases; unmatched bases: 2. The CDR3 has 15 residues. For the CDR3, the DNA is TGCGCCAGCAGCCAAGGGGGACTAGTCACAGATACGCAGTATTTT. This encodes CASSQGGLVTDTQYF.

This clonotype was found a few times. The chain carries TRBV4-1 and TRBJ2-7; maybe TRBD2 (5 bases). From germline, CDR1 is MGHRA and CDR2 YSYEKL. The CDR3 consists of 12 residues. V was cut by 2 bases and J by 5 bases, with 7 bases left in between. CDR3 residues: CASSQRENEQYF. The CDR3 DNA follows: TGCGCCAGCAGCCAAAGGGAGAACGAGCAGTACTTC.

The V and J genes are TRBV28 and TRBJ2-5; no reliable D call. Germline CDR1 reads MDHEN; CDR2 reads SYDVKM. This CDR3 comprises 12 residues. V was cut by 3 bases and J by 7 bases, with 9 bases left in between. CDR3 bases: TGTGCCAGCAGTTTCCTATCACGGACCCAGTACTTC. Residues: CASSFLSRTQYF.

CDR3 residues: CASSPYRDRGWQIDDCEQFF. CDR3 DNA: TGCGCCAGCAGCCCCTACCGGGACAGGGGATGGCAAATCGACGATTGTGAGCAGTTCTTC. The chain uses TRBV5-1 and TRBJ2-1; 10 positions agree with TRBD1. Germline values: CDR1 SGHRS, CDR2 YFSETQ. V lost 4 bases to trimming and J lost 9 bases; unmatched junction nucleotides: 25. The CDR3 covers 20 residues.